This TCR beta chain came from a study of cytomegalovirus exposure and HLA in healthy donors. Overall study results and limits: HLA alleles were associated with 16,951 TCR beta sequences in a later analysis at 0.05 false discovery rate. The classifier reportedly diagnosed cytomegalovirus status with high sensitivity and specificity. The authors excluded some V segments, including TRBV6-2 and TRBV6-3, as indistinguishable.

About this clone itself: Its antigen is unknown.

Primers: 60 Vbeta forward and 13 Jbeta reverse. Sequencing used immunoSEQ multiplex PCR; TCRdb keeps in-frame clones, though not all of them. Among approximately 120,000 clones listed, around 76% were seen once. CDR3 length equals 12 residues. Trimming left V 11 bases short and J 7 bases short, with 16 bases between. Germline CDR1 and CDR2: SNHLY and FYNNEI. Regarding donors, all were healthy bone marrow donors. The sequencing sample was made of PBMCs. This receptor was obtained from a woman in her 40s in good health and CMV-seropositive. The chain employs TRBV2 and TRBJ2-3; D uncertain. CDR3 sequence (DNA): TGTGCCTTCGTCCAAGGAGATAATACGCAGTATTTT. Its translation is CAFVQGDNTQYF. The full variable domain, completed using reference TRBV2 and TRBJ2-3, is EPEVTQTPSHQVTQMGQEVILRCVPISNHLYFYWYRQILGQKVEFLVSFYNNEISEKSEIFDDQFSVERPDGSNFTLKIRSTKLEDSAMYFCAFVQGDNTQYFGPGTRLTVL.